The 6 T cell receptor beta chains reported below all come from one sample, sequenced in a study of CD8+ T cells in alopecia areata. Once RNA had been extracted, it was reverse transcribed into cDNA to act as the sequencing template. Repertoires were generated with immunoSEQ multiplex PCR, while TCRdb's copy carries only in-frame clones and drops some. The sample includes roughly 120,000 clones, roughly 58% of them seen just once. Treatment specified: oral pan-JAK inhibitor, 5-10 mg twice daily. The material sequenced was CD8+ T cells sorted from blood, taken at week 4, from a patient treated with tofacitinib. The receptors here all came from a human donor with alopecia areata.

This chain uses TRBV27 with TRBJ1-5, with D maybe TRBD1 (6 bases). The germline V gene has CDR1 MNHEY and CDR2 SMNVEV (reference sequence). The length of the CDR3 is 14 residues. Trimming stripped 5 bases from V and 2 bases from J, with 10 bases between. The CDR3 sequence: CASSLAGGNQPQHF. Here the CDR3 DNA reads TGTGCCAGCAGTCTGGCAGGGGGCAATCAGCCCCAGCATTTT.

The chain has TRBV27 and TRBJ2-7; 10 bases fit TRBD2. This CDR3 has 15 residues. The germline V gene encodes CDR1 MNHEY and CDR2 SMNVEV (reference sequence). Trimming at V came to 3 bases and at J to 5 bases, leaving 7 bases not matched to a gene. In DNA form, the CDR3 reads TGTGCCAGCAGTTTGGTCCTAGCGGGGGTTGACGAGCAGTACTTC. Residues: CASSLVLAGVDEQYF.

A few counts support this clone. The chain employs TRBV30 and TRBJ1-1; no clear D. The CDR3 length is 12 residues. The V end lost 5 bases, the J end lost 3 bases, and 10 bases lay between the germline ends. CDR1 and CDR2 (germline): GTSNPN, SVGIG (reference sequence). CDR3 DNA sequence: TGTGCCTGGGGCATCGAGGACACTGAAGCTTTCTTT. It specifies CAWGIEDTEAFF.

This clone has a handful of counts. Other nucleotide sequences from this sample produce the same CDR3. This sequence joins TRBV29-1 and TRBJ1-2; tentative D call: TRBD1 (5 bases). Trimming cost V 3 bases and J 6 bases, with 11 bases left between them. Germline V gene sequence: CDR1 SQVTM, CDR2 ANQGSEA. The CDR3 length is 12 residues. CDR3 sequence (DNA): TGCAGCGTTGAGGGGGGTAGCGATGGCTACACCTTC. Translating gives CSVEGGSDGYTF.

V gene TRBV27 combines with J gene TRBJ1-2; 8 bases are shared with TRBD1. Per the germline V gene, CDR1 is MNHEY and CDR2 is SMNVEV (reference sequence). The CDR3 loop spans 15 amino acids. The ends lost 1 base at V and 3 bases at J; junction bases unmatched: 4. The CDR3 DNA follows: TGTGCCAGCAGTTTATATGGACAGGGTGACTATGGCTACACCTTC. Translation: CASSLYGQGDYGYTF.

This clone came up a few times. This rearrangement joins TRBV30 to TRBJ1-1; perhaps TRBD1 as D (5 bases). The CDR3 totals 13 residues. The V gene lost 4 bases and the J gene lost 1 base, with 10 bases spanning the gap. Germline V lookup: CDR1 GTSNPN, CDR2 SVGIG (reference sequence). The CDR3 nucleotides read TGTGCCTGGACAGTAGGACAGAACACTGAAGCTTTCTTT. This sequence encodes CAWTVGQNTEAFF.